Following are 32 T cell receptor beta chains from one sample sequenced in a study of blood T cell repertoires in COVID-19. TCRdb's table, derived via immunoSEQ multiplex PCR, lists solely in-frame clones and lacks some. In the table there are around 160,000 clones, about 85% of which are singletons. Sequenced: peripheral blood. These TCRs come from a human donor in a cohort sampled during active COVID-19.

This rearrangement joins TRBV6-1 to TRBJ1-2; 7 bases fit TRBD1. Germline values: CDR1 MNHNS, CDR2 SASEGT. The V and J ends lost 5 bases and 2 bases, in that order; junction bases with no gene match: 5. The CDR3 has 14 residues. The CDR3 protein is CASSYPDRNYGYTF. The CDR3 DNA follows: TGTGCCAGCAGTTATCCGGACAGGAACTATGGCTACACCTTC.

The rearrangement uses TRBV13 and TRBJ2-7, with 8 bases identical to TRBD2. CDR3 length equals 13 residues. Trimming cost V 5 bases and J 5 bases; bases outside gene matches: 5. CDR1 is PRHDT, CDR2 FYEKMQ, per germline (reference sequence). DNA of the CDR3: TGTGCCAGCAGCATACCCGGGGGGGACGAGCAGTACTTC. Its protein is CASSIPGGDEQYF.

V gene TRBV7-2 combines with J gene TRBJ2-7; weak D call: TRBD2 (5 bases). In germline, CDR1 is SGHTA, CDR2 FQGNSA. The CDR3 extends over 13 amino acids. Trimming shortened V by 3 bases and J by 2 bases, and 8 bases separated the two germline ends. DNA for the CDR3: TGTGCCAGCAGCTTTGAGGGTCCCTACGAGCAGTACTTC. Protein sequence: CASSFEGPYEQYF.

The chain uses TRBV7-2 and TRBJ1-2; D is possibly TRBD1 (5 bases). The CDR3 totals 12 residues. Looked up from germline, CDR1 is SGHTA and CDR2 is FQGNSA. Deletions cut 5 bases from V and 4 bases from J, with 8 bases between. The CDR3 DNA is TGTGCCAGCAGCCCAAGGGGCTATGGCTACACCTTC. This translates into CASSPRGYGYTF.

The rearrangement uses TRBV29-1 and TRBJ1-2; the D gene is possibly TRBD1 (5 bases). Trimming left V 7 bases short and J 8 bases short, with 14 bases between. This CDR3 region has 11 residues. Germline CDR1 and CDR2: SQVTM and ANQGSEA. Here the CDR3 DNA reads TGCAGCGCATTAGGGGTGCGGGGCTACACCTTC. Translating it yields CSALGVRGYTF.

This chain connects TRBV19 to TRBJ1-2, with D possibly TRBD1 on 5 matching bases. Germline CDR1 LNHDA, CDR2 SQIVND (reference sequence). CDR3 length: 13 amino acids. The germline V and J ends were trimmed by 10 bases and 0 bases, with 12 bases remaining between them. CDR3 in amino acids: CATSWTSNYGYTF. DNA of the CDR3: TGTGCCACCTCATGGACATCTAACTATGGCTACACCTTC.

The V call is TRBV19, the J call TRBJ1-5, with D maybe TRBD1 (5 bases). Deletions cut 8 bases from V and 3 bases from J, with 11 bases between. Germline lookup yields CDR1 LNHDA and CDR2 SQIVND (reference sequence). This CDR3 is built from 13 residues. The CDR3 region has the DNA TGTGCCAGTCGGGACTTCCCCAATCAGCCCCAGCATTTT. This codes for CASRDFPNQPQHF. The full variable domain, completed using reference TRBV19 and TRBJ1-5, is DGGITQSPKYLFRKEGQNVTLSCEQNLNHDAMYWYRQDPGQGLRLIYYSQIVNDFQKGDIAEGYSVSREKKESFPLTVTSAQKNPTAFYLCASRDFPNQPQHFGDGTRLSIL.

This rearrangement joins TRBV6-1 to TRBJ1-5; D unresolved. Germline V gene sequence: CDR1 MNHNS, CDR2 SASEGT. V gave up 3 bases and J gave up 6 bases, with 15 bases separating them. This CDR3 has 15 amino acids. The CDR3 sequence: CASSDDPGRVQPQHF. In DNA form, the CDR3 reads TGTGCCAGCAGTGATGACCCTGGGCGCGTTCAGCCCCAGCATTTT.

The rearrangement links TRBV5-5 to TRBJ1-3; weak D call: TRBD1 (6 bases). Germline CDR1 and CDR2: SGHKS and YYEKEE (reference sequence). CDR3 length equals 15 residues. Trimming pared 4 bases from V and 0 bases from J, leaving 11 bases between. CDR3 sequence (DNA): TGTGCCAGCAGCCGGACAGTAAACTCTGGAAACACCATATATTTT. It translates to CASSRTVNSGNTIYF.

Details on this clone: One junction end does not reproduce the germline sequence, and a read error may be involved. DNA for the CDR3: TGTGCCACCAGCAGGGGGGGAGCTGGCAGGTGGGATTTT. This codes for CATSRGGAGRWDF. The chain recombines TRBV15 with TRBJ2-3; D perhaps matches TRBD2 (6 bases). Germline V gene sequence: CDR1 LNHNV, CDR2 YYDKDF (reference sequence). This CDR3 spans 13 amino acids.

The rearrangement links TRBV5-4 to TRBJ2-5; 7 bases align to TRBD2. CDR1 and CDR2 (germline): SGHNT, YYREEE (reference sequence). The V gene end was trimmed by 1 base and the J gene end by 5 bases; junction bases not matched to a gene: 5. The CDR3 contains 14 residues. CDR3 sequence: CASSLPGLDETQYF. In DNA, the CDR3 is TGTGCCAGCAGCTTGCCTGGACTAGACGAGACCCAGTACTTC.

There are a few counts of this clone. The chain uses TRBV6-5 and TRBJ1-2, with D unclear. The germline V gene encodes CDR1 MNHEY and CDR2 SVGAGI. This CDR3 region has 15 residues. With 8 bases removed from V and 0 bases from J, the gap between germline ends came to 16 bases. The CDR3 DNA sequence: TGTGCCAGCGGACTCGGGGATGGAGCTAACTATGGCTACACCTTC. This translates into CASGLGDGANYGYTF.

Only one count was recorded for this clone. The rearrangement links TRBV2 to TRBJ2-1; 8 bases map to TRBD2. CDR1 SNHLY and CDR2 FYNNEI come from the germline V gene. The CDR3 runs 14 residues. The J segment lost 4 bases and the V segment lost 6 bases, leaving 5 bases of the junction unmatched. The CDR3 nucleotides are TGTGCCAGCAGAGGAATAGCGGGGTACAATGAGCAGTTCTTC. It codes for CASRGIAGYNEQFF.

J is TRBJ2-1 and V is TRBV7-7; D unclear. Germline V gene lookup returns CDR1 SSHAT and CDR2 FNYEAQ (reference sequence). This CDR3 region has 16 residues. V dropped 5 bases and J dropped 4 bases, with 18 bases sitting between them. In DNA, the CDR3 is TGTGCCAGCAGCAAAGGTTCCCAGCAGGATTACAATGAGCAGTTCTTC. It encodes CASSKGSQQDYNEQFF.

The CDR3 nucleotides read TGTGCCAGCAGCGTAGAGGGAACTAGCGGGTTTAGCACAGATACGCAGTATTTT. This codes for CASSVEGTSGFSTDTQYF. The V call is TRBV9, the J call TRBJ2-3; 9 bases match TRBD2. Looked up from germline, CDR1 is SGDLS and CDR2 is YYNGEE. Trimming removed 0 bases from V and 0 bases from J; junction bases left unmatched: 8. This CDR3 contains 18 residues.

The chain couples TRBV4-1 to TRBJ2-1; 11 nucleotides agree with TRBD2. V lost 0 bases to trimming and J lost 8 bases; unmatched junction nucleotides: 12. The CDR3 spans 18 residues. Germline values: CDR1 MGHRA, CDR2 YSYEKL. CDR3 bases: TGCGCCAGCAGCCAAGAGGAGTCTAGCGGGGGGATATGGGATGAGCAGTTCTTC. This translates into CASSQEESSGGIWDEQFF.

CDR3 residues: CASGEGNTEAFF. CDR3 bases: TGTGCCAGCGGAGAGGGAAACACTGAAGCTTTCTTT. V usage is TRBV25-1 and J usage is TRBJ1-1; D not certain. Germline V gene lookup returns CDR1 MGHDK and CDR2 SYGVNS. V dropped 8 bases and J dropped 2 bases, with 9 bases sitting between them. This CDR3 is built from 12 residues.

V and J are TRBV7-9 and TRBJ2-1, with a possible D match to TRBD1 (7 bases). This CDR3 spans 15 amino acids. The germline V and J ends were trimmed by 5 bases and 6 bases, with 17 bases remaining between them. Germline V gene data show CDR1 as SEHNR and CDR2 as FQNEAQ (reference sequence). The CDR3 DNA sequence: TGTGCCAGCAGCCTCCAGGGGGGACTGATCAATGAGCAGTTCTTC. Translation: CASSLQGGLINEQFF. The full variable domain, completed using reference TRBV7-9 and TRBJ2-1, is DTGVSQNPRHKITKRGQNVTFRCDPISEHNRLYWYRQTLGQGPEFLTYFQNEAQLEKSRLLSDRFSAERPKGSFSTLEIQRTEQGDSAMYLCASSLQGGLINEQFFGPGTRLTVL.

This clone came up once. The genes are TRBV7-9 and TRBJ1-1, with D possibly matching TRBD1 (6 bases). Trimming took off 5 bases at V and 2 bases at J, with 12 bases between the two ends. CDR1 SEHNR and CDR2 FQNEAQ come from the germline V gene (reference sequence). There are 14 residues in the CDR3. DNA for the CDR3: TGTGCCAGCAGCGAACAGGGTTCTAACACTGAAGCTTTCTTT. Protein: CASSEQGSNTEAFF.

The chain is built from TRBV9 and TRBJ1-4; 8 nucleotides align to TRBD1. J was trimmed by 6 bases and V by 6 bases; bases with no gene match: 16. Per germline, CDR1 SGDLS and CDR2 YYNGEE. This CDR3 comprises 17 residues. The CDR3 DNA sequence: TGTGCCAGCACCAGTGGGGCAGGGGGCCCCTATGATGAAAAACTGTTTTTT. This codes for CASTSGAGGPYDEKLFF.

The rearrangement links TRBV18 to TRBJ1-2; 7 bases map to TRBD1. The CDR3 loop spans 14 amino acids. V gave up 3 bases and J gave up 7 bases; unmatched junction bases: 8. CDR1 and CDR2 (germline): KGHSH, LQKENI. The CDR3 DNA reads as TGTGCCAGCTCACCTAGACAGGGTCCGTTTGGCTACACCTTC. This encodes CASSPRQGPFGYTF.

The J gene is TRBJ2-7, the V gene TRBV9, with D possibly TRBD1 on 5 matching bases. The CDR3 contains 15 residues. Trimming removed 0 bases from V and 0 bases from J, with 10 bases in between. Germline V gene lookup returns CDR1 SGDLS and CDR2 YYNGEE. Here the CDR3 DNA reads TGTGCCAGCAGCGTAGGGACATTGACCTCCTACGAGCAGTACTTC. Translated: CASSVGTLTSYEQYF.

The chain combines TRBV19 with TRBJ2-5, with 10 bases aligning to TRBD2. The CDR3 covers 14 residues. The germline V gene has CDR1 LNHDA and CDR2 SQIVND (reference sequence). The junction had 5 bases not matched to a gene; V was cut back by 6 bases and J by 4 bases. The CDR3 is CASSGLAATETQYF. Written as DNA, the CDR3 is TGTGCCAGTAGCGGACTAGCGGCTACAGAGACCCAGTACTTC. The complete variable domain, with remaining parts taken from reference TRBV19 and TRBJ2-5, reads DGGITQSPKYLFRKEGQNVTLSCEQNLNHDAMYWYRQDPGQGLRLIYYSQIVNDFQKGDIAEGYSVSREKKESFPLTVTSAQKNPTAFYLCASSGLAATETQYFGPGTRLLVL.

The chain carries TRBV19 and TRBJ1-3; 7 bases are a match to TRBD1. The V gene end was trimmed by 4 bases and the J gene end by 0 bases; junction bases not matched to a gene: 9. The CDR3 covers 17 residues. Germline CDR1 reads LNHDA; CDR2 reads SQIVND (reference sequence). The CDR3 reads CASSNRQGYYSGNTIYF. The CDR3, as DNA: TGTGCCAGTAGTAATAGACAGGGCTACTACTCTGGAAACACCATATATTTT.

The gene calls are TRBV18 and TRBJ1-4, with D maybe TRBD1 (6 bases). Germline V gene lookup returns CDR1 KGHSH and CDR2 LQKENI. Trimming took off 4 bases at V and 6 bases at J, with 6 bases between the two ends. This CDR3 has 12 residues. CDR3 sequence: CASSRGHEKLFF. The CDR3 nucleotides are TGTGCCAGCTCACGGGGGCATGAAAAACTGTTTTTT.

The rearrangement links TRBV3-1 (or the pseudogene TRBV3-2) to TRBJ1-2, with a weak D call TRBD1 (6 bases). Looked up from germline, CDR1 is LGHDT and CDR2 is YNNKEL (reference sequence). This CDR3 is 15 amino acids long. The V and J ends lost 5 bases and 2 bases respectively, with 15 bases between them. CDR3 nucleotides: TGTGCCAGCAGCTCCCGACAGGCTACCAACTATGGCTACACCTTC. This codes for CASSSRQATNYGYTF.

This clone was observed a few times. The sample has other DNA sequences that encode this CDR3 too. The CDR3 protein is CASSPGTAFNQPQHF. The CDR3 DNA reads TGCGCCAGCAGCCCGGGGACAGCATTTAATCAGCCCCAGCATTTT. This chain uses TRBV5-1 with TRBJ1-5; 7 bases are shared with TRBD1. The V gene's germline CDR1 is SGHRS and CDR2 YFSETQ. The CDR3 covers 15 residues. V trimming: 4 bases; J trimming: 4 bases; junction bases outside the gene matches: 8.

The rearrangement links TRBV19 to TRBJ2-1; TRBD1 agrees at 9 bases. With V trimmed by 6 bases and J by 5 bases, 8 bases remained unmatched. Germline CDR1 reads LNHDA; CDR2 reads SQIVND (reference sequence). This CDR3 spans 15 amino acids. In nucleotides, the CDR3 is TGTGCCAGTAGGCTCCGGGACAGGGCAAACAATGAGCAGTTCTTC. It yields the protein CASRLRDRANNEQFF. Full variable domain (remainder filled in from reference TRBV19 and TRBJ2-1): DGGITQSPKYLFRKEGQNVTLSCEQNLNHDAMYWYRQDPGQGLRLIYYSQIVNDFQKGDIAEGYSVSREKKESFPLTVTSAQKNPTAFYLCASRLRDRANNEQFFGPGTRLTVL.

V and J are TRBV7-3 and TRBJ2-1, with 14 bases identical to TRBD2. Germline trimming cut 5 bases from V and 7 bases from J; bases unmatched to any gene: 7. The CDR3 has 16 amino acids. Germline V gene lookup returns CDR1 SGHTA and CDR2 FQGTGA. The CDR3 region is CASSPRLAGGPNEQFF. The CDR3 nucleotides read TGTGCCAGCAGCCCAAGACTAGCGGGGGGGCCGAATGAGCAGTTCTTC.

The chain has TRBV10-1 and TRBJ2-5, with 13 bases lining up with TRBD2. The germline CDR1 and CDR2 sequences are WNHNN and SYGVQD (reference sequence). Trimming removed 2 bases from V and 5 bases from J; junction bases left unmatched: 2. The CDR3 has 15 residues. CDR3 sequence: CASSETSGGAETQYF. The CDR3 DNA reads TGCGCCAGCAGTGAGACTAGCGGGGGGGCCGAGACCCAGTACTTC.

This clone came up a few times. The chain employs TRBV28 and TRBJ1-5; D unresolved. The CDR3 length is 14 residues. The germline V and J ends were trimmed by 3 bases and 0 bases, with 6 bases remaining between them. Per germline, CDR1 MDHEN and CDR2 SYDVKM. The CDR3 region is CASSFTNSNQPQHF. The DNA for the CDR3 is TGTGCCAGCAGTTTTACAAATAGCAATCAGCCCCAGCATTTT.

DNA of the CDR3: TGTGCCAGCAGCCCACGTGCCACTTCTAACTATGGCTACACCTTC. Its protein product is CASSPRATSNYGYTF. V gene TRBV7-2 combines with J gene TRBJ1-2, with D unclear. Deletions cut 5 bases from V and 0 bases from J, with 13 bases between. CDR3 length equals 15 residues. Germline V gene lookup returns CDR1 SGHTA and CDR2 FQGNSA. The whole variable domain, filled in from reference TRBV7-2 and TRBJ1-2, reads GAGVSQSPSNKVTEKGKDVELRCDPISGHTALYWYRQSLGQGLEFLIYFQGNSAPDKSGLPSDRFSAERTGGSVSTLTIQRTQQEDSAVYLCASSPRATSNYGYTFGSGTRLTVV.